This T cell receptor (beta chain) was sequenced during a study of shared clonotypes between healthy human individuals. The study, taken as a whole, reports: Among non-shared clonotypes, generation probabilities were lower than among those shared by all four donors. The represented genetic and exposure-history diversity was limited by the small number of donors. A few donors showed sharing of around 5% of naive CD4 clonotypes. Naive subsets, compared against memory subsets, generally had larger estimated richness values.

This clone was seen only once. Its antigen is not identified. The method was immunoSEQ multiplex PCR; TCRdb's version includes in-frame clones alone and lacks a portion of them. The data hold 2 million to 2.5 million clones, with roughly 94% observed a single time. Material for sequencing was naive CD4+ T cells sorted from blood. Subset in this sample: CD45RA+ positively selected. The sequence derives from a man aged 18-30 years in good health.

The CDR3 sequence is CASRLEGVALGGECNSPLHF. The DNA of the CDR3 is TGTGCAAGTCGCTTAGAGGGCGTTGCTTTAGGGGGCGAGTGCAATTCACCCCTCCACTTT. The chain has TRBV12-2 and TRBJ1-6; the listed D gene, TRBD1, was not tested against the DNA. TRBV12-2 constitutes a pseudogene. This CDR3 has 20 amino acids.